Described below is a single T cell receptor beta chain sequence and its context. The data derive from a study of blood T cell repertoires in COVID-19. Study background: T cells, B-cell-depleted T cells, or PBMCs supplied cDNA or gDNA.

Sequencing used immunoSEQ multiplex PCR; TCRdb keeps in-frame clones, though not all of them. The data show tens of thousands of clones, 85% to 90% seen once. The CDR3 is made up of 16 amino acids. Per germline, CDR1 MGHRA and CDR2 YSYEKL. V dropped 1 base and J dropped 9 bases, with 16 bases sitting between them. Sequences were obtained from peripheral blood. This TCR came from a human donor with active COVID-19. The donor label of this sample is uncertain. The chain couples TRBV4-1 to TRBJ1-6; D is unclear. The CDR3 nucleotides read TGCGCCAGCAGCCAAGTCCCAGAACCCCTAGGTTCACCCCTCCACTTT. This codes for CASSQVPEPLGSPLHF.